This T cell receptor beta chain appears in the sequencing data of a study of cytotoxic CD8 clonotypes in ibrutinib-treated CLL. The repertoire was sequenced with immunoSEQ multiplex PCR; TCRdb's copy has only in-frame clones and lacks some. The data show fewer than 150,000 clones, around 84% seen once. The length of the CDR3 is 15 residues. The germline V gene has CDR1 SGHDN and CDR2 FVKESK. Trimming removed 2 bases from V and 0 bases from J, with 8 bases in between. The source was PBMCs, collected after 24 months of ibrutinib treatment. The rearrangement uses TRBV14 and TRBJ1-3, with D unclear. The receptor was isolated from a human donor with chronic lymphocytic leukemia. The CDR3 reads CASSQRPSSGNTIYF. CDR3 nucleotide sequence: TGTGCCAGCAGCCAAAGACCGAGCTCTGGAAACACCATATATTTT.